Listed below are T cell receptor beta chains from one sample, sequenced in a study of vaccination effects on CD4 cells after COVID-19. Which antigens these TCRs recognize remains unknown. Data came from immunoSEQ multiplex PCR; TCRdb stores just in-frame clones and leaves some out. The table has around 71,000 clones, under 75% seen once. Sequences were derived from CD4+ T cells from PBMCs cultured with HCoV-OC43 spike peptides, sampled before COVID-19 vaccination. Receptor source: a human donor who received a COVID-19 vaccine. Both conserved end residues are part of each CDR3. The order of the fields is V gene, J gene, clone size, CDR3 protein. Clone size is not always given. Where it is, it says once, few, many or a class for expanded clones.

v_call: TRBV6-5; j_call: TRBJ2-5; clone_size: -; cdr3_aa: CASSSSGGYQETQYF
v_call: TRBV28; j_call: TRBJ1-2; clone_size: -; cdr3_aa: CASSSHLGTGDSYGYTF
v_call: TRBV28; j_call: TRBJ2-2; clone_size: -; cdr3_aa: CASSLLGQGPSTGELFF
v_call: TRBV6-5; j_call: TRBJ1-2; clone_size: -; cdr3_aa: CASGLSTGGYYGYTF
v_call: TRBV24-1; j_call: TRBJ2-1; clone_size: -; cdr3_aa: CATSDLPSQGVVNNEQFF
v_call: TRBV18; j_call: TRBJ1-1; clone_size: -; cdr3_aa: CASSYQGNTEAFF
v_call: TRBV24-1; j_call: TRBJ2-5; clone_size: -; cdr3_aa: CATSDGSAGGQETQYF
v_call: TRBV24-1; j_call: TRBJ2-1; clone_size: -; cdr3_aa: CATSDRPTSEQFF
v_call: TRBV5-8; j_call: TRBJ2-5; clone_size: few; cdr3_aa: CASRGGPGQETQYF
v_call: TRBV6-5; j_call: TRBJ2-4; clone_size: -; cdr3_aa: CASRDQNIQYF
v_call: TRBV12-5; j_call: TRBJ2-1; clone_size: -; cdr3_aa: CASGLVHVGASSYNEQFF
v_call: TRBV28; j_call: TRBJ2-5; clone_size: -; cdr3_aa: CASTSHARTGRAETQYF
v_call: TRBV18; j_call: TRBJ2-5; clone_size: -; cdr3_aa: CASAQGFGSETQYF
v_call: TRBV10-2; j_call: TRBJ1-5; clone_size: -; cdr3_aa: CASSESGNNQPQHF
v_call: TRBV3-1/TRBV3-2; j_call: TRBJ2-1; clone_size: -; cdr3_aa: CASSVVGGGPTDEQFF
v_call: TRBV2; j_call: TRBJ2-2; clone_size: -; cdr3_aa: CASTGASINTGELFF
v_call: TRBV28; j_call: TRBJ2-3; clone_size: -; cdr3_aa: CASRGWDTQYF
v_call: TRBV3-1/TRBV3-2; j_call: TRBJ1-6; clone_size: -; cdr3_aa: CASSQGGQGSSPLHF
v_call: TRBV6-6; j_call: TRBJ1-4; clone_size: -; cdr3_aa: CASSYGTGGEKLFF
v_call: TRBV2; j_call: TRBJ2-3; clone_size: -; cdr3_aa: CASSGEGGPTDTQYF
v_call: TRBV5-1; j_call: TRBJ1-1; clone_size: -; cdr3_aa: CASSLVGGLNTEAFF
v_call: TRBV5-5; j_call: TRBJ2-5; clone_size: -; cdr3_aa: CASSLHPQETQYF
v_call: TRBV30; j_call: TRBJ2-1; clone_size: -; cdr3_aa: CAWMWGSSYNEQFF
v_call: TRBV6-6; j_call: TRBJ2-3; clone_size: -; cdr3_aa: CASSPVPPGLAGASTDTQYF
v_call: TRBV4-1; j_call: TRBJ1-1; clone_size: -; cdr3_aa: CASSQVRGQGDTEAFF
v_call: TRBV18; j_call: TRBJ1-1; clone_size: -; cdr3_aa: CASSPFGTGTEAFF
v_call: TRBV30; j_call: TRBJ1-1; clone_size: -; cdr3_aa: CAWRGRVVTEAFF
v_call: TRBV10-2; j_call: TRBJ1-3; clone_size: -; cdr3_aa: CASSESGSPGSGNTIYF
v_call: TRBV24-1; j_call: TRBJ2-1; clone_size: -; cdr3_aa: CATSALGTGNEQFF
v_call: TRBV12-5; j_call: TRBJ2-5; clone_size: few; cdr3_aa: CASGLVETQYF
v_call: TRBV18; j_call: TRBJ1-4; clone_size: -; cdr3_aa: CASSQPPQEKLFF
v_call: TRBV6-5; j_call: TRBJ2-5; clone_size: -; cdr3_aa: CASSRDWSAQYF
v_call: TRBV6-5; j_call: TRBJ1-6; clone_size: -; cdr3_aa: CASSQGNSYNSPLHF
v_call: TRBV18; j_call: TRBJ1-1; clone_size: few; cdr3_aa: CASSRVGNTEAFF
v_call: TRBV7-2; j_call: TRBJ1-2; clone_size: -; cdr3_aa: CASSLRIPRDRDGYTF
v_call: TRBV3-1/TRBV3-2; j_call: TRBJ1-3; clone_size: -; cdr3_aa: CASSPAGTGNTIYF
v_call: TRBV7-8; j_call: TRBJ1-5; clone_size: few; cdr3_aa: CASSLRDNNQPQHF
v_call: TRBV4-1; j_call: TRBJ1-5; clone_size: -; cdr3_aa: CASSHPGQINQPQHF
v_call: TRBV28; j_call: TRBJ1-6; clone_size: -; cdr3_aa: CASSLRPTGVSPLHF
v_call: TRBV7-7; j_call: TRBJ2-2; clone_size: few; cdr3_aa: CASSPTVGSRTGELFF
v_call: TRBV6-6; j_call: TRBJ1-5; clone_size: -; cdr3_aa: CASSYKISQNQPQHF
v_call: TRBV24-1; j_call: TRBJ2-6; clone_size: -; cdr3_aa: CATSDYNRLSGANVLTF
v_call: TRBV7-2; j_call: TRBJ1-2; clone_size: once; cdr3_aa: CASSPQGGGEGYTF
v_call: TRBV19; j_call: TRBJ1-5; clone_size: -; cdr3_aa: CASSIGPQGNQPQHF
v_call: TRBV6-6; j_call: TRBJ2-1; clone_size: -; cdr3_aa: CASSPTGTGWSYNEQFF
v_call: TRBV5-1; j_call: TRBJ2-2; clone_size: -; cdr3_aa: CASSPDTGGTGELFF
v_call: TRBV19; j_call: TRBJ2-3; clone_size: -; cdr3_aa: CASSIDHGTGIVADTQYF
v_call: TRBV4-1; j_call: TRBJ2-1; clone_size: -; cdr3_aa: CASSQPGRKVYNEQFF
v_call: TRBV4-1; j_call: TRBJ2-3; clone_size: -; cdr3_aa: CASSQKPGDTDTQYF
v_call: TRBV24-1; j_call: TRBJ2-5; clone_size: -; cdr3_aa: CATSVASQETQYF
v_call: TRBV7-3; j_call: TRBJ2-3; clone_size: -; cdr3_aa: CASSSGTGSDTQYF
v_call: TRBV7-2; j_call: TRBJ1-3; clone_size: once; cdr3_aa: CASSLRAGSGNTIYF
v_call: TRBV19; j_call: TRBJ2-2; clone_size: -; cdr3_aa: CASTRPGQGSGELFF
v_call: TRBV28; j_call: TRBJ1-2; clone_size: -; cdr3_aa: CASSLWGGGRNYGYTF